The 15 T cell receptor beta chains reported below all come from one sample, sequenced in a study of cytotoxic CD8 clonotypes in ibrutinib-treated CLL. TCRdb's table, derived via immunoSEQ multiplex PCR, lists solely in-frame clones and lacks some. The data contain roughly 220,000 clones, roughly 77% of them seen just once; the ten biggest clones take up over 5.5%. Sequences were derived from PBMCs, sampled after 12 months of ibrutinib treatment. These receptors all come from a human donor with chronic lymphocytic leukemia.

The chain is built from TRBV29-1 and TRBJ1-5; 9 bases are shared with TRBD1. The trim removed 5 bases at V and 3 bases at J, leaving 2 bases unmatched. The CDR3 is made up of 13 amino acids. Germline V gives CDR1 SQVTM, CDR2 ANQGSEA. The DNA for the CDR3 is TGCAGCGTTAGGACAGGGGACAATCAGCCCCAGCATTTT. This translates into CSVRTGDNQPQHF.

The chain links TRBV7-2 to TRBJ1-1; D is unresolved. With 0 bases removed from V and 1 base from J, the gap between germline ends came to 12 bases. Germline CDR1 and CDR2: SGHTA and FQGNSA. The CDR3 sequence is 16 residues long. CDR3 region: CASSLAKQPKNTEAFF. The CDR3 DNA reads TGTGCCAGCAGCTTAGCAAAACAACCCAAGAACACTGAAGCTTTCTTT.

The chain couples TRBV9 to TRBJ2-3, with 8 bases matching TRBD2. J gave up 1 base and V 4 bases, and 5 bases lay outside the gene matches. Germline V gene data show CDR1 as SGDLS and CDR2 as YYNGEE. The CDR3 consists of 15 residues. The CDR3 coding sequence is TGTGCCAGCAGCCTTTCGGGACTAGGCACAGATACGCAGTATTTT. It specifies CASSLSGLGTDTQYF.

This clone was observed once. This chain links TRBV7-8 with TRBJ1-1; D remains ambiguous. The CDR3 sequence is 14 residues long. The germline V and J ends were trimmed by 1 base and 5 bases, with 11 bases remaining between them. Germline V lookup: CDR1 SGHVS, CDR2 FQNEAQ. Written as DNA, the CDR3 is TGTGCCAGCAGCTTAGGTGACTTTACGACTGAAGCTTTCTTT. It is translated as CASSLGDFTTEAFF.

The chain combines TRBV7-9 with TRBJ2-5, with D perhaps being TRBD1 or TRBD2 (6 bases each). CDR1 SEHNR and CDR2 FQNEAQ come from the germline V gene (reference sequence). This CDR3 contains 13 residues. V was shortened by 5 bases and J by 5 bases, with 12 bases between the two germline ends. Written as DNA, the CDR3 is TGTGCCAGCAGCCTAGGGGGGTTGGAGACCCAGTACTTC. Its protein is CASSLGGLETQYF.

The chain has TRBV6-5 and TRBJ2-7; unclear D gene. In germline, CDR1 is MNHEY, CDR2 SVGAGI. Trimming left V 0 bases short and J 0 bases short, with 9 bases between. The CDR3 has 15 amino acids. CDR3: CASSYSSDGSYEQYF. In DNA form, the CDR3 reads TGTGCCAGCAGTTACTCATCGGACGGCTCCTACGAGCAGTACTTC.

This rearrangement joins TRBV29-1 to TRBJ1-1, with D unclear. Per germline, CDR1 SQVTM and CDR2 ANQGSEA. CDR3 length equals 13 residues. Deletions cut 4 bases from V and 1 base from J, with 10 bases between. CDR3 nucleotide sequence: TGCAGCGTTGTGGCACTGACGAACACTGAAGCTTTCTTT. Protein product: CSVVALTNTEAFF.

The V call is TRBV28, the J call TRBJ2-6; weak D call: TRBD2 (6 bases). This CDR3 comprises 17 residues. CDR1 MDHEN and CDR2 SYDVKM come from the germline V gene. Trimming left V 6 bases short and J 2 bases short, with 17 bases between. CDR3 nucleotides: TGTGCCAGCAGACCACTTCGATGGGGGGCTGGGGCCAACGTCCTGACTTTC. This translates into CASRPLRWGAGANVLTF. Based on the CDR3 plus reference TRBV28 and TRBJ2-6, the full variable domain is DVKVTQSSRYLVKRTGEKVFLECVQDMDHENMFWYRQDPGLGLRLIYFSYDVKMKEKGDIPEGYSVSREKKERFSLILESASTNQTSMYLCASRPLRWGAGANVLTFGAGSRLTVL.

The rearrangement joins TRBV11-2 to TRBJ1-4; no clear D. CDR1 and CDR2 (germline): SGHAT, FQNNGV. The CDR3 is 13 residues long. The germline V and J ends were trimmed by 4 bases and 10 bases, with 13 bases remaining between them. Written as DNA, the CDR3 is TGTGCCAGCAGCTCGTACCCCAACGGAAAACTGTTTTTT. Translating it yields CASSSYPNGKLFF.

This clone is a singleton in its sample. The J gene is TRBJ2-7, the V gene TRBV13; 8 bases are a match to TRBD1. Germline loops: CDR1 PRHDT, CDR2 FYEKMQ (reference sequence). Trimming at V came to 5 bases and at J to 4 bases, leaving 4 bases not matched to a gene. This CDR3 region has 13 residues. In DNA form, the CDR3 reads TGTGCCAGCAGCCTACAGGGGGGTTACGAGCAGTACTTC. This sequence encodes CASSLQGGYEQYF. The full variable domain, in which reference TRBV13 and TRBJ2-7 provide the parts outside the CDR3, is AAGVIQSPRHLIKEKRETATLKCYPIPRHDTVYWYQQGPGQDPQFLISFYEKMQSDKGSIPDRFSAQQFSDYHSELNMSSLELGDSALYFCASSLQGGYEQYFGPGTRLTVT.

V and J are TRBV27 and TRBJ2-3; D not certain. The V gene's germline CDR1 is MNHEY and CDR2 SMNVEV (reference sequence). This CDR3 comprises 12 residues. V was pared by 7 bases and J by 4 bases, with 9 bases between. The CDR3 spells CASTSPPDTQYF. The CDR3 DNA sequence: TGTGCCAGCACCTCCCCCCCAGATACGCAGTATTTT.

This chain links TRBV5-1 with TRBJ2-6; D gene ambiguous. Looked up from germline, CDR1 is SGHRS and CDR2 is YFSETQ. The V gene lost 1 base and the J gene lost 0 bases, with 5 bases spanning the gap. The CDR3 is 15 amino acids. CDR3 DNA sequence: TGCGCCAGCAGCTTGTTAGTCTCTGGGGCCAACGTCCTGACTTTC. Protein product: CASSLLVSGANVLTF.

The CDR3 region is CASSRTGTGGQQPQHF. The CDR3 DNA follows: TGTGCCAGCTCACGGACCGGGACAGGGGGCCAACAGCCCCAGCATTTT. The rearrangement joins TRBV18 to TRBJ1-5, with 12 bases aligning to TRBD1. The CDR3 contains 16 residues. Germline CDR1 and CDR2: KGHSH and LQKENI. The V and J ends lost 4 bases and 7 bases, in that order; junction bases with no gene match: 8.

This clone was counted between two and nine times. The rearrangement links TRBV18 to TRBJ1-4; the D is unclear. V was pared by 2 bases and J by 8 bases, with 18 bases between. This CDR3 has 16 residues. Per the germline V gene, CDR1 is KGHSH and CDR2 is LQKENI. The CDR3 is CASSPRRNNIVEKLFF. DNA of the CDR3: TGTGCCAGCTCACCAAGGAGGAATAATATCGTGGAAAAACTGTTTTTT.

This clone was detected ten times or more. The V gene is TRBV16, the J gene TRBJ1-2; weak D call: TRBD1 (5 bases). Germline values: CDR1 KGHSY, CDR2 FQNENV. CDR3 length: 16 amino acids. The germline V and J ends were trimmed by 0 bases and 4 bases, with 15 bases remaining between them. CDR3 coding DNA: TGTGCCAGCAGCCAATCCGTGGTTGGAAGGGGCTATGGCTACACCTTC. It yields the protein CASSQSVVGRGYGYTF.